These T cell receptor beta chains were read from a single sample in a study of cytomegalovirus exposure and HLA in healthy donors. TCRdb's copy holds only in-frame clones and misses some; the assay was immunoSEQ multiplex PCR. The sample contains approximately 130,000 clones, around 81% of which appear only once. The sequencing input was PBMCs. The receptors were gathered from a man aged 18 to 30 in good health and CMV-seronegative. The CDR3 runs from the conserved cysteine through the conserved F or W. The order of the fields is V gene, CDR3 protein.

v_call: TRBV19; cdr3_aa: CASSIDGTGLNTGELFF
v_call: TRBV4-3; cdr3_aa: CASSQGVAGTGMHEQYF
v_call: TRBV4-3; cdr3_aa: CASSQALRSYNSPLHF
v_call: TRBV4-1; cdr3_aa: CASSQEEGRGVGTQYF
v_call: TRBV5-1; cdr3_aa: CASSSQNYGYTF
v_call: TRBV9; cdr3_aa: CASSVGQDTQYF
v_call: TRBV10-3; cdr3_aa: CAISDGGVGNQPQHF
v_call: TRBV18; cdr3_aa: CASSFPDRVDEKLFF
v_call: TRBV27; cdr3_aa: CASRLIGGTEAFF
v_call: TRBV10-2; cdr3_aa: CASSESHVKPQHF
v_call: TRBV30; cdr3_aa: CAWFKGTGLAGANVLTF
v_call: TRBV6-4; cdr3_aa: CASSAGGGADEQFF
v_call: TRBV29-1; cdr3_aa: CSVESPGQGYYEQYF
v_call: TRBV12-5; cdr3_aa: CASGIAGSGEQFF
v_call: TRBV6-5; cdr3_aa: CASSVRQGQPQHF
v_call: TRBV28; cdr3_aa: CASSPGTGVDNQPQHF
v_call: TRBV30; cdr3_aa: CAWSGQGYEQYF
v_call: TRBV19; cdr3_aa: CASSSRTGRDEQYF
v_call: TRBV7-9; cdr3_aa: CASSSGQGANYGYTF
v_call: TRBV5-1; cdr3_aa: CASSPDIDYTGELFF
v_call: TRBV20-1; cdr3_aa: CSARAGTEAFF
v_call: TRBV29-1; cdr3_aa: CSATTFILMNTEAFF
v_call: TRBV29-1; cdr3_aa: CSVESAYEQYF
v_call: TRBV9; cdr3_aa: CASSVGQGAETQYF
v_call: TRBV7-2; cdr3_aa: CASSLSGSYEQYF